Following are 17 T cell receptor beta chains from one sample sequenced in a study of identical twins. Each CDR3 protein gets one entry after TCRdb re-called the 5' RACE reads with MiXCR. In the table there are around 530,000 distinct CDR3 sequences, about 15% of which are singletons. The sample was also linked to a second study, of yellow fever vaccine responses in identical twins.

Sequenced: CD4+ T cells sorted from blood. The source of these receptors is a woman in her late teens or twenties in good health.

This clonotype was counted only a few times. The V gene is TRBV27, the J gene TRBJ2-3; TRBD2 matches at 12 bases. The CDR3 spans 15 residues. V shed 10 bases, J shed 4 bases, and the junction held 9 bases outside the gene matches. Germline V gene data show CDR1 as MNHEY and CDR2 as SMNVEV (reference sequence). The CDR3 DNA follows: TGTGCCACCAAGCCACTAGCGGGAGGATCAGATACGCAGTATTTT. Translated: CATKPLAGGSDTQYF.

The chain uses TRBV29-1 and TRBJ2-1, with D hard to call. Germline loops: CDR1 SQVTM, CDR2 ANQGSEA. The CDR3 totals 13 residues. Trimming shortened V by 0 bases and J by 0 bases, and 3 bases separated the two germline ends. The CDR3 sequence is CSVEEGSYNEQFF. The CDR3 DNA reads as TGCAGCGTTGAAGAGGGCTCCTACAATGAGCAGTTCTTC.

This clonotype was counted a few times. The V gene is TRBV11-2, the J gene TRBJ2-2, with 8 bases lining up with TRBD1. After removal of 1 base from V and 2 bases from J, the junction contained 9 bases not matched to a gene. The CDR3 is made up of 18 amino acids. The germline V gene has CDR1 SGHAT and CDR2 FQNNGV. The CDR3 is CASSLGFRTGRNTGELFF. CDR3 bases: TGTGCCAGCAGCTTAGGGTTTCGGACAGGGAGAAACACCGGGGAGCTGTTTTTT.

The chain carries TRBV24-1 and TRBJ2-5, with D possibly TRBD2 on 6 matching bases. Germline loops: CDR1 KGHDR, CDR2 SFDVKD. The CDR3 is made up of 14 amino acids. Trimming removed 2 bases at V and 2 bases at J, with 8 bases between. Here the CDR3 reads CATSDSGLQETQYF. In nucleotides, the CDR3 is TGTGCCACCAGTGATTCGGGACTTCAAGAGACCCAGTACTTC.

This clonotype turned up a few times. The rearrangement links TRBV20-1 to TRBJ2-3, with TRBD2 identical over 11 bases. Germline V gene sequence: CDR1 DFQATT, CDR2 SNEGSKA (reference sequence). CDR3 length: 14 amino acids. V lost 5 bases to trimming and J lost 3 bases; unmatched junction nucleotides: 4. CDR3 nucleotides: TGCAGTGCTTTTATAGCGGGGGGGACAGATACGCAGTATTTT. Its protein product is CSAFIAGGTDTQYF.

This clonotype was picked up one time. This chain joins TRBV6-5 and TRBJ2-6; D not resolved. The CDR3 extends over 17 amino acids. Trimming pared 0 bases from V and 0 bases from J, leaving 9 bases between. From germline, CDR1 is MNHEY and CDR2 SVGAGI. The CDR3 DNA is TGTGCCAGCAGTTACTCCGGGCAGGTCTCTGGGGCCAACGTCCTGACTTTC. Translating gives CASSYSGQVSGANVLTF.

The chain joins TRBV11-2 to TRBJ2-1, with 15 bases fitting TRBD2. CDR3 length: 19 residues. Trimming cost V 3 bases and J 6 bases; bases outside gene matches: 12. Germline V gene data show CDR1 as SGHAT and CDR2 as FQNNGV. CDR3 sequence reads: CASSFGLAGGPSPSNEQFF. CDR3 nucleotides: TGTGCCAGCAGCTTCGGACTAGCGGGGGGGCCTAGCCCTTCCAATGAGCAGTTCTTC.

V and J are TRBV28 and TRBJ2-1; 9 bases align to TRBD2. Germline V gene sequence: CDR1 MDHEN, CDR2 SYDVKM. The junction had 5 bases not matched to a gene; V was cut back by 2 bases and J by 9 bases. The CDR3 is 14 amino acids. Here the CDR3 DNA reads TGTGCCAGCAGTTTAGGAGGAGCGGGAGGTGAGCAGTTCTTC. Protein sequence: CASSLGGAGGEQFF. Full variable domain (missing parts from reference TRBV28 and TRBJ2-1): DVKVTQSSRYLVKRTGEKVFLECVQDMDHENMFWYRQDPGLGLRLIYFSYDVKMKEKGDIPEGYSVSREKKERFSLILESASTNQTSMYLCASSLGGAGGEQFFGPGTRLTVL.

The chain links TRBV7-8 to TRBJ2-1, with unresolved D. Germline V lookup: CDR1 SGHVS, CDR2 FQNEAQ. Deletions cut 4 bases from V and 6 bases from J, with 16 bases between. This CDR3 is built from 15 residues. The CDR3 loop reads CASSSRVGLFNEQFF. The CDR3 bases are TGTGCCAGCAGCTCACGGGTAGGGCTATTCAATGAGCAGTTCTTC. The variable domain in full, completed from reference TRBV7-8 and TRBJ2-1, reads GAGVSQSPRYKVAKRGQDVALRCDPISGHVSLFWYQQALGQGPEFLTYFQNEAQLDKSGLPSDRFFAERPEGSVSTLKIQRTQQEDSAVYLCASSSRVGLFNEQFFGPGTRLTVL.

This clonotype has just a few counts. The chain uses TRBV9 and TRBJ2-2, with TRBD2 as a possible D gene (5 bases). The V end was cut by 4 bases, the J end by 4 bases, with 20 bases between. The CDR3 sequence is 17 residues long. Germline loops: CDR1 SGDLS, CDR2 YYNGEE. The chain's CDR3 is CASSQVLWERSTGELFF. The CDR3 nucleotides are TGTGCCAGCAGCCAAGTTTTGTGGGAGCGGAGCACCGGGGAGCTGTTTTTT.

This sequence joins TRBV24-1 and TRBJ2-3; D is perhaps TRBD1 (5 bases). Deletions cut 4 bases from V and 3 bases from J, with 10 bases between. CDR3 length equals 14 residues. The germline V gene encodes CDR1 KGHDR and CDR2 SFDVKD. The CDR3 reads CATSDPQGTDTQYF. CDR3 coding DNA: TGTGCCACCAGTGACCCTCAGGGTACAGATACGCAGTATTTT.

V is TRBV5-6 and J is TRBJ2-2; 7 nucleotides agree with TRBD1. CDR1 and CDR2 (germline): SGHDT, YYEEEE. The J segment lost 1 base and the V segment lost 4 bases, leaving 4 bases of the junction unmatched. There are 15 residues in the CDR3. This CDR3 reads CASSKGQRNTGELFF. The CDR3 nucleotides are TGTGCCAGCAGCAAGGGACAGAGGAACACCGGGGAGCTGTTTTTT.

This clonotype was counted a few times. The rearrangement links TRBV7-9 to TRBJ2-7, with 10 nucleotides matching TRBD1. CDR3 length equals 14 residues. CDR1 and CDR2 from the germline V gene are SEHNR and FQNEAQ (reference sequence). Trimming cost V 4 bases and J 3 bases; bases outside gene matches: 3. This CDR3 reads CASSSGTGDYEQYF. CDR3 DNA: TGTGCCAGCAGCTCCGGGACAGGGGACTACGAGCAGTACTTC.

CDR3 coding DNA: TGTGCCACTGGGACAGGCGCCCAAGAGACCCAGTACTTC. Translating gives CATGTGAQETQYF. The chain links TRBV24-1 to TRBJ2-5, with 8 bases lining up with TRBD1. CDR1 and CDR2 (germline): KGHDR, SFDVKD. The CDR3 spans 13 residues. Trimming took 10 bases from V and 1 from J; bases not matched to a gene: 4.

This clonotype has just a few counts. V gene TRBV6-5 combines with J gene TRBJ2-7; 8 nucleotides line up with TRBD1. V lost 0 bases, J lost 2 bases, and 6 bases stayed unmatched. Germline V lookup: CDR1 MNHEY, CDR2 SVGAGI. This CDR3 spans 16 amino acids. The CDR3 sequence is CASSYSAGRGPYEQYV. The CDR3, as DNA: TGTGCCAGCAGTTACTCGGCAGGCAGGGGGCCCTACGAGCAGTACGTC.

In this sample, this clonotype turned up a few times. The V gene is TRBV3-1, the J gene TRBJ2-7; 8 bases are a match to TRBD2. V was pared by 4 bases and J by 2 bases, with 4 bases of the junction left unmatched. Per germline, CDR1 LGHDT and CDR2 YNNKEL (reference sequence). The CDR3 length is 14 residues. As DNA, the CDR3 is TGTGCCAGCAGCCCCGGGACTAGTACCTACGAGCAGTACTTC. This encodes CASSPGTSTYEQYF.

This clonotype was detected only a few times. The chain links TRBV12-3 or TRBV12-4 to TRBJ1-5, with 10 bases aligning to TRBD1. J gave up 3 bases and V 4 bases, and 9 bases lay outside the gene matches. The CDR3 has 17 amino acids. DNA for the CDR3: TGTGCCAGCAGTTCGTCGTGGACAGGGGGGCCCAATCAGCCCCAGCATTTT. Its translation is CASSSSWTGGPNQPQHF.